This is a list of T cell receptor beta chains from one sample in a study of blood T cells in healthy people across ages. TCRdb reprocessed the 5' RACE reads with MiXCR, giving one entry per CDR3 protein. Of 1 million or so distinct CDR3 sequences in the sample, roughly 45% were seen once. The sequenced sample was blood. Receptor source: an older woman in good health. The CDR3 runs from the conserved cysteine through the conserved F or W. D genes are given only for firm matches. Clone sizes are given selectively: once, few, many, or a class where the clone is expanded.

j_call: TRBJ1-2; v_call: TRBV7-2; d_call: .; clone_size: .; cdr3_aa: CASSPPFGYGYTF; cdr3_nt: TGTGCCAGCAGCCCCCCTTTCGGCTATGGCTACACCTTC
j_call: TRBJ2-3; v_call: TRBV6-1; d_call: TRBD2; clone_size: few; cdr3_aa: CASSERLAARTDTQYF; cdr3_nt: TGTGCCAGCAGCGAACGACTAGCGGCACGCACAGATACGCAGTATTTT
j_call: TRBJ2-7; v_call: TRBV5-1; d_call: TRBD2; clone_size: .; cdr3_aa: CASSLRRETYEQYF; cdr3_nt: TGCGCCAGCAGCTTGAGGCGGGAGACCTACGAGCAGTACTTC
j_call: TRBJ2-1; v_call: TRBV2; d_call: TRBD2; clone_size: .; cdr3_aa: CASSEQRGGEQFF; cdr3_nt: TGTGCCAGCAGTGAACAGCGGGGTGGAGAGCAGTTCTTC
j_call: TRBJ2-5; v_call: TRBV28; d_call: .; clone_size: few; cdr3_aa: CASTSPAAEQETQYF; cdr3_nt: TGTGCCAGCACTTCACCGGCGGCTGAGCAAGAGACCCAGTACTTC
j_call: TRBJ2-1; v_call: TRBV27; d_call: .; clone_size: .; cdr3_aa: CASNGHNEQFF; cdr3_nt: TGTGCCAGCAACGGGCACAATGAGCAGTTCTTC
j_call: TRBJ1-2; v_call: TRBV28; d_call: .; clone_size: .; cdr3_aa: CASSLRGANYGYTF; cdr3_nt: TGTGCCAGCAGTTTAAGGGGGGCTAACTATGGCTACACCTTC
j_call: TRBJ2-4; v_call: TRBV4-1; d_call: TRBD2; clone_size: .; cdr3_aa: CASSQGGTSGSSWKQYF; cdr3_nt: TGCGCCAGCAGCCAAGGGGGTACTAGCGGGAGTTCGTGGAAGCAGTACTTC
j_call: TRBJ1-1; v_call: TRBV12-3/TRBV12-4; d_call: .; clone_size: many; cdr3_aa: CASRGRTTEAFF; cdr3_nt: TGTGCCAGCAGGGGAAGGACCACTGAAGCTTTCTTT
j_call: TRBJ2-1; v_call: TRBV29-1; d_call: .; clone_size: .; cdr3_aa: CSVRARFVEQFF; cdr3_nt: TGCAGCGTGCGGGCACGGTTTGTCGAGCAGTTCTTC
j_call: TRBJ1-4; v_call: TRBV12-3/TRBV12-4; d_call: TRBD1; clone_size: .; cdr3_aa: CASSLGQGRRPSEKLFF; cdr3_nt: TGTGCCAGCAGTTTAGGACAGGGCAGGAGGCCCTCTGAAAAACTGTTTTTT
j_call: TRBJ1-2; v_call: TRBV20-1; d_call: TRBD1; clone_size: .; cdr3_aa: CSVPGQGAEGYTF; cdr3_nt: TGCAGTGTACCGGGACAGGGGGCGGAAGGCTACACCTTC
j_call: TRBJ2-7; v_call: TRBV13; d_call: .; clone_size: .; cdr3_aa: CASSLVGRMSSYEQYF; cdr3_nt: TGTGCCAGCAGCTTAGTCGGACGGATGAGCTCCTACGAGCAGTACTTC
j_call: TRBJ2-7; v_call: TRBV15; d_call: .; clone_size: .; cdr3_aa: CATSIPGADYEQYF; cdr3_nt: TGTGCCACCAGCATACCTGGGGCGGACTACGAGCAGTACTTC
j_call: TRBJ2-1; v_call: TRBV5-1; d_call: .; clone_size: .; cdr3_aa: CASSLTSRTYNEQFF; cdr3_nt: TGCGCCAGCAGCTTGACTAGCAGAACCTACAATGAGCAGTTCTTC
j_call: TRBJ2-1; v_call: TRBV6-2/TRBV6-3; d_call: .; clone_size: .; cdr3_aa: CATRTNRPASSYNEQFF; cdr3_nt: TGTGCCACCCGGACGAATCGACCTGCAAGCTCCTACAATGAGCAGTTCTTC
j_call: TRBJ2-3; v_call: TRBV20-1; d_call: TRBD1; clone_size: .; cdr3_aa: CSALRDRGPDTQYF; cdr3_nt: TGCAGTGCTTTACGGGACAGGGGCCCAGATACGCAGTATTTT
j_call: TRBJ2-6; v_call: TRBV9; d_call: .; clone_size: .; cdr3_aa: CASSDTGANVQTF; cdr3_nt: TGTGCCAGCAGCGATACTGGGGCCAACGTCCAGACTTTC
j_call: TRBJ1-1; v_call: TRBV25-1; d_call: .; clone_size: few; cdr3_aa: CASSWTGGATEAFF; cdr3_nt: TGTGCCAGCAGTTGGACGGGCGGGGCCACTGAAGCTTTCTTT
j_call: TRBJ1-4; v_call: TRBV30; d_call: TRBD1; clone_size: .; cdr3_aa: CAWTGGTTNEKLFF; cdr3_nt: TGTGCCTGGACAGGGGGCACAACTAATGAAAAACTGTTTTTT
j_call: TRBJ2-1; v_call: TRBV7-6; d_call: .; clone_size: .; cdr3_aa: CASSVGDRDERFF; cdr3_nt: TGTGCCAGCAGCGTAGGGGATAGAGATGAGCGGTTCTTC
j_call: TRBJ2-1; v_call: TRBV29-1; d_call: .; clone_size: few; cdr3_aa: CSVVGQEQFF; cdr3_nt: TGCAGCGTTGTGGGGCAGGAGCAGTTCTTC
j_call: TRBJ1-2; v_call: TRBV7-2; d_call: .; clone_size: .; cdr3_aa: CASSLVFGINYGYTF; cdr3_nt: TGTGCCAGCAGCTTAGTGTTCGGAATTAACTATGGCTACACCTTC
j_call: TRBJ2-4; v_call: TRBV6-5; d_call: .; clone_size: few; cdr3_aa: CASSSTVKNIQYF; cdr3_nt: TGTGCCAGCAGTTCTACGGTTAAAAACATTCAGTACTTC
j_call: TRBJ2-2; v_call: TRBV12-3/TRBV12-4; d_call: .; clone_size: .; cdr3_aa: CASRLTGTGELFF; cdr3_nt: TGTGCCAGCAGGCTGACAGGAACCGGGGAGCTGTTTTTT
j_call: TRBJ2-1; v_call: TRBV12-3/TRBV12-4; d_call: TRBD2; clone_size: .; cdr3_aa: CASAPTLAGAANEQFF; cdr3_nt: TGTGCCAGCGCTCCTACCCTAGCGGGAGCCGCAAATGAGCAGTTCTTC
j_call: TRBJ2-7; v_call: TRBV20-1; d_call: TRBD2; clone_size: .; cdr3_aa: CSARDRDRREAQYF; cdr3_nt: TGCAGTGCTAGAGACAGGGACCGACGGGAGGCCCAGTACTTC
j_call: TRBJ2-7; v_call: TRBV29-1; d_call: TRBD2; clone_size: .; cdr3_aa: CSVEQGTSGSYEQYF; cdr3_nt: TGCAGCGTTGAACAGGGCACTAGCGGCTCCTACGAGCAGTACTTC
j_call: TRBJ2-7; v_call: TRBV7-3; d_call: TRBD2; clone_size: once; cdr3_aa: CASSYGGTSVQYF; cdr3_nt: TGTGCCAGCAGCTATGGGGGGACTAGCGTGCAGTACTTC
j_call: TRBJ2-5; v_call: TRBV20-1; d_call: .; clone_size: few; cdr3_aa: CSARALTTQETQYF; cdr3_nt: TGCAGTGCTAGGGCTCTCACCACCCAAGAGACCCAGTACTTC
j_call: TRBJ2-5; v_call: TRBV6-1; d_call: .; clone_size: few; cdr3_aa: CASTRTGIGETQYF; cdr3_nt: TGTGCCAGCACCAGAACAGGGATCGGGGAGACCCAGTACTTC
j_call: TRBJ2-5; v_call: TRBV20-1; d_call: .; clone_size: .; cdr3_aa: CSASLRGTLWEQETQYF; cdr3_nt: TGCAGTGCTTCCCTGAGGGGGACCCTCTGGGAACAAGAGACCCAGTACTTC
j_call: TRBJ2-7; v_call: TRBV11-2; d_call: TRBD1; clone_size: .; cdr3_aa: CASSSWTGRLADEQYF; cdr3_nt: TGTGCCAGCAGCTCCTGGACAGGGCGGCTAGCTGACGAGCAGTACTTC
j_call: TRBJ2-1; v_call: TRBV29-1; d_call: TRBD2; clone_size: .; cdr3_aa: CSVQERTSFYEQFF; cdr3_nt: TGCAGCGTCCAAGAACGGACTAGCTTCTATGAGCAGTTCTTC
j_call: TRBJ1-4; v_call: TRBV23-1; d_call: .; clone_size: .; cdr3_aa: CASSQRDRSTNEKLFF; cdr3_nt: TGCGCCAGCAGTCAACGGGACCGCTCAACTAATGAAAAACTGTTTTTT
j_call: TRBJ2-7; v_call: TRBV27; d_call: TRBD1; clone_size: few; cdr3_aa: CASTPSRIQGATYEQYF; cdr3_nt: TGTGCCAGCACCCCGTCCCGTATACAGGGGGCAACCTACGAGCAGTACTTC
j_call: TRBJ2-3; v_call: TRBV20-1; d_call: TRBD2; clone_size: .; cdr3_aa: CSALLAGGGTDTQYF; cdr3_nt: TGCAGTGCTCTTCTAGCGGGAGGGGGTACAGATACGCAGTATTTT
j_call: TRBJ2-3; v_call: TRBV5-1; d_call: .; clone_size: few; cdr3_aa: CASSGHLTDTQYF; cdr3_nt: TGCGCCAGCAGTGGACACCTCACAGATACGCAGTATTTT
j_call: TRBJ2-3; v_call: TRBV28; d_call: .; clone_size: .; cdr3_aa: CASSFRRRESTDTQYF; cdr3_nt: TGTGCCAGCAGTTTTCGGCGGAGGGAAAGCACAGATACGCAGTATTTT
j_call: TRBJ2-1; v_call: TRBV12-3/TRBV12-4; d_call: TRBD2; clone_size: .; cdr3_aa: CASRSIGASGYNEQFF; cdr3_nt: TGTGCCAGCAGATCTATTGGGGCTAGCGGGTACAATGAGCAGTTCTTC
j_call: TRBJ1-2; v_call: TRBV7-9; d_call: TRBD1; clone_size: few; cdr3_aa: CASSVLTGVGGYTF; cdr3_nt: TGTGCCAGCAGCGTATTGACAGGGGTCGGAGGCTACACCTTC
j_call: TRBJ2-1; v_call: TRBV9; d_call: TRBD2; clone_size: .; cdr3_aa: CASSPRLAGVRNEQFF; cdr3_nt: TGTGCCAGCAGCCCCAGACTAGCGGGAGTTCGCAATGAGCAGTTCTTC
j_call: TRBJ2-4; v_call: TRBV20-1; d_call: TRBD2; clone_size: few; cdr3_aa: CSARRGLIESFQYF; cdr3_nt: TGCAGTGCTCGCCGGGGACTAATTGAATCTTTTCAGTACTTC
j_call: TRBJ2-2; v_call: TRBV29-1; d_call: .; clone_size: few; cdr3_aa: CSVARNTGELFF; cdr3_nt: TGCAGCGTTGCCAGGAACACCGGGGAGCTGTTTTTT
j_call: TRBJ2-3; v_call: TRBV5-1; d_call: TRBD1; clone_size: .; cdr3_aa: CASSLRTGRQTDTQYF; cdr3_nt: TGCGCCAGCAGCCTTCGGACAGGGCGACAAACAGATACGCAGTATTTT
j_call: TRBJ2-4; v_call: TRBV6-5; d_call: .; clone_size: .; cdr3_aa: CASRDRSAKNIQYF; cdr3_nt: TGTGCCAGCAGGGACAGATCAGCCAAAAACATTCAGTACTTC
j_call: TRBJ1-1; v_call: TRBV7-2; d_call: TRBD1; clone_size: .; cdr3_aa: CASSLATGVGANTEAFF; cdr3_nt: TGTGCCAGCAGCTTAGCGACAGGGGTTGGGGCAAACACTGAAGCTTTCTTT
j_call: TRBJ2-3; v_call: TRBV7-9; d_call: .; clone_size: .; cdr3_aa: CKAEGSTDTQYF; cdr3_nt: TGTAAGGCGGAAGGTAGCACAGATACGCAGTATTTT